These 17 T cell receptor beta chains came from one sample sequenced in a study of control samples from healthy donors and cancer patients. TCRdb keeps only in-frame clones here, not all; method: immunoSEQ multiplex PCR. The sample shows around 120,000 clones, 80% to 90% of them seen only once. What was sequenced was blood. The receptors derive from a man aged 35 to 55 in good health.

This chain joins TRBV7-8 and TRBJ2-1; 7 nucleotides line up with TRBD1. The length of the CDR3 is 18 residues. From germline, CDR1 is SGHVS and CDR2 FQNEAQ. Trimming took 1 base from V and 5 from J; bases not matched to a gene: 14. The CDR3 nucleotides read TGTGCCAGCAGCTTAGGTAGAGGGGGCGTTCGACCCGACAATGAGCAGTTCTTC. It specifies CASSLGRGGVRPDNEQFF.

As for this clone: A read error may produce the germline difference seen at one junction end. The V call is TRBV15, the J call TRBJ2-5; 9 nucleotides line up with TRBD2. In germline, CDR1 is LNHNV, CDR2 YYDKDF (reference sequence). The CDR3 sequence is 17 residues long. DNA of the CDR3: TGTGCCACCAGCAGTTCCCTGCTAGCGGGGATACAAGGGACCCAGTACTTC. Translated, it gives CATSSSLLAGIQGTQYF.

A few counts support this clone. The chain couples TRBV11-3 to TRBJ1-1; D is ambiguous. Germline values: CDR1 SGHNT, CDR2 YENEEA. The CDR3 is 13 amino acids. V lost 2 bases to trimming and J lost 3 bases, with 7 bases between them. In DNA, the CDR3 is TGTGCCAGCAGCTTAAACCGATACACTGAAGCTTTCTTT. Protein product: CASSLNRYTEAFF.

The chain has TRBV27 and TRBJ2-3; no clear D gene. CDR3 length: 15 residues. With 2 bases removed from V and 2 bases from J, the gap between germline ends came to 11 bases. Per the germline V gene, CDR1 is MNHEY and CDR2 is SMNVEV (reference sequence). This chain's CDR3 is CASSLLPSFTDTQYF. CDR3 bases: TGTGCCAGCAGTTTACTCCCATCTTTCACAGATACGCAGTATTTT.

The CDR3 spells CASSLQDWKNTEAFF. CDR3 DNA sequence: TGTGCCAGCTCACTACAAGATTGGAAGAACACTGAAGCTTTCTTT. This sequence joins TRBV18 and TRBJ1-1; unclear D gene. Per the germline V gene, CDR1 is KGHSH and CDR2 is LQKENI. The CDR3 contains 15 residues. Trimming pared 4 bases from V and 1 base from J, leaving 13 bases between.

The V and J genes are TRBV3-1 (or the pseudogene TRBV3-2) and TRBJ1-2, with D perhaps TRBD1 (5 bases). This CDR3 spans 15 amino acids. Germline assignment: CDR1 LGHDT and CDR2 YNNKEL (reference sequence). V was clipped by 1 base and J by 7 bases, with 16 bases between them. Written as DNA, the CDR3 is TGTGCCAGCAGCCAAGGACAGCTCCCTCTTGGTGGCTACACCTTC. This sequence encodes CASSQGQLPLGGYTF.

The chain employs TRBV7-2 and TRBJ2-7, with 8 bases fitting TRBD2. The trim removed 5 bases at V and 0 bases at J, leaving 6 bases unmatched. Germline V lookup: CDR1 SGHTA, CDR2 FQGNSA. The CDR3 runs 15 residues. The CDR3 coding sequence is TGTGCCAGCAGCCCATCACTAGCGGACTCCTACGAGCAGTACTTC. It translates to CASSPSLADSYEQYF.

This clone showed up just once. J is TRBJ1-1 and V is TRBV6-2 or TRBV6-3, with D unclear. This CDR3 spans 13 amino acids. Per the germline V gene, CDR1 is MNHEY and CDR2 is SVGEGT. The ends were cut back, 6 bases at V and 0 bases at J, with 8 bases in the middle. CDR3 protein: CASSQIMNTEAFF. CDR3 nucleotides: TGTGCCAGCAGCCAGATAATGAACACTGAAGCTTTCTTT.

The V call is TRBV6-5, the J call TRBJ1-5, with D unresolved. The length of the CDR3 is 12 residues. Trimming removed 9 bases at V and 9 bases at J, with 15 bases between. Germline V gene data show CDR1 as MNHEY and CDR2 as SVGAGI. The CDR3 sequence is CASSIIPPPQHF. The CDR3 DNA follows: TGTGCCAGTTCCATAATTCCTCCGCCCCAGCATTTT.

This clone was recorded once. The rearrangement joins TRBV15 to TRBJ1-5; unclear D gene. The CDR3 consists of 13 residues. The V and J ends lost 0 bases and 6 bases respectively, with 6 bases between them. The germline gives CDR1 LNHNV, CDR2 YYDKDF (reference sequence). The CDR3, as DNA: TGTGCCACCAGCAGAGATTTTGTTCAGCCCCAGCATTTT. Translating gives CATSRDFVQPQHF.

The J gene is TRBJ2-2, the V gene TRBV2; 9 bases agree with TRBD1. Trimming took 8 bases from V and 7 from J; bases not matched to a gene: 11. In germline, CDR1 is SNHLY, CDR2 FYNNEI. The CDR3 has 15 amino acids. The chain's CDR3 is CASRPGQGSGGELFF. CDR3 in DNA: TGTGCCAGCCGGCCGGGACAGGGTTCTGGCGGGGAGCTGTTTTTT.

This chain connects TRBV14 to TRBJ1-6; D gene uncertain. CDR3 length: 17 amino acids. CDR1 and CDR2 (germline): SGHDN, FVKESK. V gave up 0 bases and J gave up 0 bases, with 9 bases separating them. CDR3 loop: CASSQDWSISYNSPLHF. CDR3 DNA sequence: TGTGCCAGCAGCCAAGACTGGTCGATCTCCTATAATTCACCCCTCCACTTT.

The chain is built from TRBV2 and TRBJ2-7, with 8 bases aligning to TRBD1. The CDR3 consists of 13 residues. Germline values: CDR1 SNHLY, CDR2 FYNNEI. Trimming removed 8 bases from V and 2 bases from J; junction bases left unmatched: 5. The CDR3: CASAVTGAYEQYF. CDR3 sequence (DNA): TGTGCCAGCGCCGTGACAGGGGCCTACGAGCAGTACTTC. Full variable domain (missing parts from reference TRBV2 and TRBJ2-7): EPEVTQTPSHQVTQMGQEVILRCVPISNHLYFYWYRQILGQKVEFLVSFYNNEISEKSEIFDDQFSVERPDGSNFTLKIRSTKLEDSAMYFCASAVTGAYEQYFGPGTRLTVT.

This chain uses TRBV7-8 with TRBJ2-1; TRBD2 agrees at 7 bases. This CDR3 region has 18 residues. Germline lookup yields CDR1 SGHVS and CDR2 FQNEAQ. With 5 bases clipped from V and 0 bases from J, the junction kept 13 bases outside the gene matches. Written as DNA, the CDR3 is TGTGCCAGCAGCCCTCGAGCTAGCGGAGCTTACTCCTACAATGAGCAGTTCTTC. Amino acid sequence: CASSPRASGAYSYNEQFF.

The J gene is TRBJ2-7, the V gene TRBV5-5; no clear D gene. The CDR3 sequence is 13 residues long. Germline CDR1 reads SGHKS; CDR2 reads YYEKEE (reference sequence). The V gene lost 1 base and the J gene lost 0 bases, with 5 bases spanning the gap. CDR3 DNA: TGTGCCAGCAGCTTGTACACCTCCTACGAGCAGTACTTC. Amino acids: CASSLYTSYEQYF.

The J gene is TRBJ1-5, the V gene TRBV12-5, with a possible D match to TRBD1 (6 bases). Germline loops: CDR1 LGHNT, CDR2 FRNRAP. The CDR3 sequence is 15 residues long. V lost 6 bases to trimming and J lost 5 bases, with 17 bases between them. The CDR3 spells CASGKGDPGHQPQHF. The CDR3 DNA is TGTGCTAGTGGGAAGGGGGATCCGGGACATCAGCCCCAGCATTTT.

The chain combines TRBV23-1 with TRBJ1-5; TRBD1 agrees at 11 bases. TRBV23-1 is filed as an ORF, its function uncertain. The J segment lost 6 bases and the V segment lost 8 bases, leaving 0 bases of the junction unmatched. The CDR3 contains 12 residues. CDR3 in DNA: TGCGCCAGCGGGACAGGGGGTCAGCCCCAGCATTTT. Residues: CASGTGGQPQHF.